Each of the 5 T cell receptor beta chains below was sequenced from the same sample in a study of spatial heterogeneity in lung cancer. TCRdb called the 5' RACE reads again in MiXCR, with one record for every CDR3 protein. The sample has 45,000 or so distinct CDR3 sequences, roughly 7.2% seen once. As for time point: sample taken at primary tumor resection. Whole RNA, which was extracted from tumor, nontumor lung tissue or frozen PBMC, was sequenced without any cell sorting. The sample was PBMCs, taken at surgery. The receptors derive from a female donor with early-stage non-small cell lung cancer.

The rearrangement links TRBV20-1 to TRBJ1-6; D perhaps matches TRBD1 (5 bases). The CDR3 consists of 17 residues. The V gene lost 6 bases and the J gene lost 6 bases, with 24 bases spanning the gap. Germline V lookup: CDR1 DFQATT, CDR2 SNEGSKA (reference sequence). CDR3: CSAVLARGVSSNSPLHF. CDR3 in DNA: TGCAGTGCGGTACTGGCCCGAGGGGTTTCGAGTAATTCACCCCTCCACTTT.

V gene TRBV7-2 combines with J gene TRBJ2-1, with 7 bases identical to TRBD1. The V gene end was trimmed by 0 bases and the J gene end by 3 bases; junction bases not matched to a gene: 2. This CDR3 is 15 amino acids long. Germline V gene data show CDR1 as SGHTA and CDR2 as FQGNSA. The CDR3 coding sequence is TGTGCCAGCAGCTTAGCAGGACAGGACTACAATGAGCAGTTCTTC. It is translated as CASSLAGQDYNEQFF.

This clonotype was recorded many times. The chain joins TRBV6-2 or TRBV6-3 to TRBJ2-5, with TRBD2 as a possible D gene (6 bases). The length of the CDR3 is 14 residues. The germline CDR1 and CDR2 sequences are MNHEY and SVGEGT. DNA of the CDR3: TGTGCTAGCGGAAGCACGGCCTCCTGGGAGACCCAGTACTTC. Its translation: CASGSTASWETQYF.

The CDR3 nucleotides read TGCGCCAGCAGCTTTGTGTCGGGACCGGGCACTGAAGCTTTCTTT. Translating gives CASSFVSGPGTEAFF. This chain joins TRBV5-1 and TRBJ1-1, with a weak D call TRBD1 (5 bases). Trimming stripped 2 bases from V and 4 bases from J, with 15 bases between. The CDR3 spans 15 residues. Looked up from germline, CDR1 is SGHRS and CDR2 is YFSETQ.

This clonotype was detected only a few times. The chain employs TRBV4-3 and TRBJ1-5; TRBD1 aligns across 7 bases. The length of the CDR3 is 13 residues. Germline loops: CDR1 LGHNA, CDR2 YSLEER. V lost 4 bases, J lost 7 bases, and 4 bases stayed unmatched. The CDR3 region has the DNA TGCGCCAGCAGCCTTCAGGGGGGGCAGCCCCAGCATTTT. This gives the protein CASSLQGGQPQHF.